This T cell receptor (beta chain) was captured in a study of identifying expanded T cells in peripheral blood. General study points: Across healthy donors, higher total template counts meant significantly greater roughly two-week count variance. Differentially abundant clones: approximately 1.3 between replicates, 16.4 at approximately two weeks, 18 to 20 at four.

Worth noting for this clone: Its cognate antigen is unknown.

The CDR3 has 12 residues. CDR1 MNHNS and CDR2 SASEGT come from the germline V gene. V dropped 8 bases and J dropped 4 bases, with 10 bases sitting between them. Some clones are missing from TCRdb's copy, which holds only in-frame ones; the method was immunoSEQ multiplex PCR. The data contain tens of thousands of clones, 75% to 90% of them seen just once; the ten biggest clones take up around 2.7%. This clonotype was sampled from a person between 18 and 70 years old in good health. The sample was blood. V is TRBV6-1 and J is TRBJ2-3, with D unclear. CDR3 sequence reads: CASGFLADTQYF. Written as DNA, the CDR3 is TGTGCCAGCGGCTTTTTAGCAGATACGCAGTATTTT.